This T cell receptor beta chain was captured in a study of T cells after yellow fever vaccination. This clonotype has at least ten counts. The antigen remains unidentified. Study results and caveats: Reappearing after the booster were most of the clones from primary vaccination (less than 97% CD4, approximately 86% CD8).

TCR cDNA was made by 5'RACE template switching, adding a universal primer site and UMIs. TCRdb re-called the 5' RACE reads through MiXCR, storing one row per CDR3 protein. Counted here are under 300,000 distinct CDR3 sequences, approximately 6.7% occurring once; the ten biggest clones make up more than 0.85%. The CDR3 loop spans 14 amino acids. CDR1 is DFQATT, CDR2 SNEGSKA, per germline (reference sequence). Trimming cost V 2 bases and J 2 bases; bases outside gene matches: 5. This TCR came from a man aged 30-40 years who received the YFV17D yellow fever vaccine. The V call is TRBV20-1, the J call TRBJ2-5, with 7 bases lining up with TRBD1. The material was CD4+ T cells sorted from PBMCs, obtained on the day of the yellow fever booster vaccination. The chain's CDR3 is CSARYTRGQETQYF. For the CDR3, the DNA is TGCAGTGCTAGATATACCAGGGGGCAAGAGACCCAGTACTTC.